This T cell receptor (beta chain) was sequenced for a study of neurological immune-mediated disorders. The study, taken as a whole, reports: One related-CDR3 cluster, identified by phylogenetic grouping, held the repertoires of 18 of 34 multiple sclerosis patients and was a possible signature. Across subjects, expanded clones had no CDR3 amino acid sequences in common, pointing to private repertoires in all groups. The greatest TCR clonal expansion occurred in HTLV-1-associated myelopathy and the least in multiple sclerosis, which fell below healthy controls.

Unsorted libraries came from 2 million PBMCs stored at -80 °C. MiXCR, run by TCRdb on the 5' RACE reads, gives a single entry per CDR3 protein. The profile shows 50,000 or so distinct CDR3 sequences, 3.6% of them singletons. In germline, CDR1 is SGHTA, CDR2 FQGNSA. Trimming stripped 4 bases from V and 7 bases from J, with 16 bases between. The CDR3 runs to 15 residues. This clonotype has at least ten counts. Its target is not known. Sample: PBMCs. The source of this sequence is a young man with multiple sclerosis. This chain joins TRBV7-2 and TRBJ1-4; the D gene is possibly TRBD1 (6 bases). In nucleotides, the CDR3 is TGTGCCAGCAGCTCTCGAGTGGGGGGCCTTGAAAAACTGTTTTTT. As protein: CASSSRVGGLEKLFF.